This T cell receptor beta chain was obtained from a study of OX40 agonist ivuxolimab in advanced cancers. Study-wide context: Antecedent anti-PD-1, anti-PD-L1 or anti-CTLA-4 therapy was permissible, with under 50% having received some.

This clone was picked up one time. The repertoire was sequenced with immunoSEQ multiplex PCR; TCRdb's copy has only in-frame clones and lacks some. The table includes over 45,000 clones, approximately 90% detected once. V was trimmed by 0 bases and J by 4 bases, leaving 12 bases between them. Per the germline V gene, CDR1 is LGHNA and CDR2 is YNFKEQ. The CDR3 extends over 15 amino acids. The gene calls are TRBV4-2 and TRBJ2-5; D possibly uses TRBD1 or TRBD2 (5 bases each). This TCR derives from an adult with an advanced solid tumor such as melanoma, head and neck, liver or kidney cancer. The source was CD4+ or CD8+ T cells sorted from blood, collected in a trial of the OX40 agonist ivuxolimab. The DNA for the CDR3 is TGTGCCAGCAGCCAAGAAGGGACCCAGAGAGAGACCCAGTACTTC. It encodes CASSQEGTQRETQYF.